Following are 29 T cell receptor beta chains from one sample sequenced in a study of T-cell memory formation after mild COVID-19. TCRdb re-analysed the 5' RACE reads in MiXCR, keeping a single row per CDR3 protein. The table shows just under 550,000 distinct CDR3 sequences, with roughly 22% occurring only once. Sequenced: PBMCs or a T cell subset sorted from them (not recorded which). All receptors derive from an adult woman who had mild COVID-19 (a few samples of this study predate the infection). Cell type and time point are not known.

V is TRBV19 and J is TRBJ2-1, with 7 bases lining up with TRBD1. V was pared by 3 bases and J by 0 bases, with 2 bases of the junction left unmatched. The CDR3 sequence is 15 residues long. CDR1 is LNHDA, CDR2 SQIVND, per germline (reference sequence). The CDR3 nucleotides are TGTGCCAGTAGTATGACAGGGAGCTCCTACAATGAGCAGTTCTTC. Translated, it gives CASSMTGSSYNEQFF. Full variable domain (outside the CDR3, taken from reference TRBV19 and TRBJ2-1): DGGITQSPKYLFRKEGQNVTLSCEQNLNHDAMYWYRQDPGQGLRLIYYSQIVNDFQKGDIAEGYSVSREKKESFPLTVTSAQKNPTAFYLCASSMTGSSYNEQFFGPGTRLTVL.

This chain's CDR3 is CASSGLAGGANTGELFF. In nucleotides, the CDR3 is TGCGCCAGCAGCGGACTAGCGGGGGGCGCGAACACCGGGGAGCTGTTTTTT. The chain joins TRBV5-1 to TRBJ2-2; 14 nucleotides agree with TRBD2. CDR1 and CDR2 (germline): SGHRS, YFSETQ. The CDR3 spans 17 residues. After removal of 4 bases from V and 0 bases from J, the junction contained 2 bases not matched to a gene.

This clonotype has more than one count but fewer than ten. The V gene is TRBV20-1, the J gene TRBJ2-3; 7 nucleotides align to TRBD1. The CDR3 extends over 15 amino acids. Germline V gene data show CDR1 as DFQATT and CDR2 as SNEGSKA (reference sequence). V shed 5 bases, J shed 0 bases, and the junction held 8 bases outside the gene matches. CDR3 in amino acids: CSAEDRRSSTDTQYF. The DNA of the CDR3 is TGCAGTGCTGAGGACAGGCGGTCTAGCACAGATACGCAGTATTTT.

This clonotype showed up just a few times. The chain links TRBV14 to TRBJ2-3; no clear D gene. Deletions cut 8 bases from V and 9 bases from J, with 12 bases between. Germline V gene data show CDR1 as SGHDN and CDR2 as FVKESK. The CDR3 contains 11 residues. The CDR3 DNA reads as TGTGCCAGCCGACGAAGTCTCACGCAGTATTTT. Translation: CASRRSLTQYF.

In this sample, this clonotype turned up many times. V and J are TRBV6-5 and TRBJ1-5; no definite D call. Germline values: CDR1 MNHEY, CDR2 SVGAGI. Trimming left V 5 bases short and J 0 bases short, with 17 bases between. The CDR3 is made up of 17 amino acids. The DNA for the CDR3 is TGTGCCAGCAGTCCGCGGATCGGTGGTTATAGCAATCAGCCCCAGCATTTT. It encodes CASSPRIGGYSNQPQHF.

The chain recombines TRBV14 with TRBJ1-3; D remains ambiguous. This CDR3 has 12 amino acids. V was trimmed by 2 bases and J by 1 base, leaving 0 bases between them. In germline, CDR1 is SGHDN, CDR2 FVKESK. The CDR3 loop reads CASSQSGNTIYF. CDR3 DNA sequence: TGTGCCAGCAGCCAATCTGGAAACACCATATATTTT.

This clonotype has a handful of counts. The J gene is TRBJ2-2, the V gene TRBV9; D may be TRBD1 or TRBD2 (5 bases each). This CDR3 contains 15 residues. Germline values: CDR1 SGDLS, CDR2 YYNGEE. V was trimmed by 2 bases and J by 4 bases, leaving 12 bases between them. CDR3 amino acids: CASSVGQGATGELFF. CDR3 in DNA: TGTGCCAGCAGCGTGGGGCAGGGAGCCACCGGGGAGCTGTTTTTT.

The rearrangement joins TRBV6-2 or TRBV6-3 to TRBJ2-7; D gene uncertain. V shed 10 bases and J shed 3 bases, with 16 bases lying between them. The CDR3 contains 13 residues. Germline CDR1 reads MNHEY; CDR2 reads SVGEGT. CDR3 sequence: CATRTGSDYEQYF. CDR3 in DNA: TGTGCCACCCGGACCGGATCGGACTACGAGCAGTACTTC.

This clonotype was observed at least ten times. The chain has TRBV12-3 or TRBV12-4 and TRBJ2-7, with D tentatively TRBD1 (5 bases). The CDR3 runs 14 residues. Trimming took off 2 bases at V and 0 bases at J, with 8 bases between the two ends. The DNA for the CDR3 is TGTGCCAGCAGTTTAACAGGAATCTCCTACGAGCAGTACTTC. Residues: CASSLTGISYEQYF.

In this sample, this clonotype turned up a few times. The CDR3 DNA is TGTGCCAGCAGTGAAGCACGGGGCAGGGGGAATTCACCCCTCCACTTT. Translated, it gives CASSEARGRGNSPLHF. V is TRBV6-1 and J is TRBJ1-6; TRBD1 matches 7 bases. Trimming at V came to 0 bases and at J to 7 bases, leaving 6 bases not matched to a gene. This CDR3 is built from 16 residues. Germline assignment: CDR1 MNHNS and CDR2 SASEGT.

In its sample, this clonotype was seen a few times. The chain couples TRBV24-1 to TRBJ2-2, with 9 bases aligning to TRBD1. The CDR3 has 16 amino acids. Germline trimming cut 4 bases from V and 4 bases from J; bases unmatched to any gene: 6. The V gene's germline CDR1 is KGHDR and CDR2 SFDVKD. The CDR3 DNA follows: TGTGCCACCAGTGACGGGACAGGGTCAGGCACCGGGGAGCTGTTTTTT. Its protein is CATSDGTGSGTGELFF.

The chain combines TRBV3-1 with TRBJ2-2; D gene ambiguous. V lost 1 base, J lost 7 bases, and 10 bases lay in between. CDR1 and CDR2 (germline): LGHDT, YNNKEL (reference sequence). CDR3 length: 14 amino acids. CDR3 in amino acids: CASSQGSSSGELFF. In DNA, the CDR3 is TGTGCCAGCAGCCAAGGCAGCAGTAGCGGGGAGCTGTTTTTT.

This clonotype was seen more than once but under ten times. This chain uses TRBV12-3 or TRBV12-4 with TRBJ2-3; TRBD1 matches 11 bases. The CDR3 loop spans 17 amino acids. The V gene end was trimmed by 3 bases and the J gene end by 0 bases; junction bases not matched to a gene: 5. The CDR3 sequence is CASSLVGQGGSTDTQYF. As DNA, the CDR3 is TGTGCCAGCAGTTTGGTGGGACAGGGGGGAAGCACAGATACGCAGTATTTT.

In this sample, this clonotype turned up once. V is TRBV12-3 or TRBV12-4 and J is TRBJ1-5; D remains ambiguous. The CDR3 has 14 amino acids. The V end lost 7 bases, the J end lost 1 base, and 11 bases lay between the germline ends. The CDR3 region is CASTLLGSNQPQHF. The CDR3 DNA reads TGTGCCAGCACCCTCCTCGGAAGCAATCAGCCCCAGCATTTT.

This clonotype has only a few counts. J is TRBJ2-2 and V is TRBV4-1; 8 nucleotides align to TRBD2. Per germline, CDR1 MGHRA and CDR2 YSYEKL. The CDR3 runs 17 residues. V trimming: 4 bases; J trimming: 4 bases; junction bases outside the gene matches: 11. In DNA form, the CDR3 reads TGCGCCAGCAGCCGCCTGGAGGGTGCGGGGGGCACCGGGGAGCTGTTTTTT. It encodes CASSRLEGAGGTGELFF.

This clonotype was observed a few times. This chain connects TRBV5-1 to TRBJ1-1; 10 bases are shared with TRBD1. Looked up from germline, CDR1 is SGHRS and CDR2 is YFSETQ. The CDR3 is made up of 16 amino acids. J was trimmed by 1 base and V by 4 bases; bases with no gene match: 7. CDR3 in DNA: TGCGCCAGCAGCCTCCGACAGGGGGCAGGGAACACTGAAGCTTTCTTT. Translating it yields CASSLRQGAGNTEAFF.

This clonotype has a handful of counts. The genes are TRBV24-1 and TRBJ2-7; 9 nucleotides line up with TRBD1. The CDR3 is made up of 16 amino acids. V lost 1 base and J lost 2; bases outside the gene matches: 5. Germline values: CDR1 KGHDR, CDR2 SFDVKD. CDR3 in DNA: TGTGCCACCAGTGATTTAGGAGACAGGGGGGCCTACGAGCAGTACTTC. Amino acid sequence: CATSDLGDRGAYEQYF.

This clonotype came up a few times. The chain couples TRBV6-2 or TRBV6-3 to TRBJ2-2, with D tentatively TRBD1 or TRBD2 (5 bases each). Germline V gene sequence: CDR1 MNHEY, CDR2 SVGEGT. This CDR3 is built from 14 residues. Trimming removed 4 bases at V and 7 bases at J, with 13 bases between. Here the CDR3 DNA reads TGTGCCAGCAGTTTTCGGGACGTCGGCGGGGAGCTGTTTTTT. Protein: CASSFRDVGGELFF.

The table lists this clonotype with many counts. The V and J genes are TRBV6-6 and TRBJ1-1, with D perhaps matching TRBD1 (6 bases). The CDR3 length is 16 residues. The germline V and J ends were trimmed by 2 bases and 0 bases, with 13 bases remaining between them. CDR1 and CDR2 from the germline V gene are MNHNY and SVGAGI (reference sequence). CDR3: CASSYTQGRLNTEAFF. The CDR3 bases are TGTGCCAGCAGTTACACCCAGGGGAGGTTGAACACTGAAGCTTTCTTT.

The J gene is TRBJ2-7, the V gene TRBV2, with 11 bases identical to TRBD2. After removal of 5 bases from V and 5 bases from J, the junction contained 5 bases not matched to a gene. The CDR3 spans 14 residues. CDR1 and CDR2 (germline): SNHLY, FYNNEI. This chain's CDR3 is CASSPSGRSHEQYF. CDR3 nucleotide sequence: TGTGCCAGCAGTCCTAGCGGGAGGTCCCACGAGCAGTACTTC.

The rearrangement links TRBV30 to TRBJ2-3; 10 bases map to TRBD2. With V trimmed by 4 bases and J by 4 bases, 2 bases remained unmatched. This CDR3 spans 13 amino acids. CDR1 and CDR2 from the germline V gene are GTSNPN and SVGIG (reference sequence). In DNA, the CDR3 is TGTGCCTGGAACCTAGCGGGAGCAGATACGCAGTATTTT. Its protein product is CAWNLAGADTQYF.

The V gene is TRBV12-3 or TRBV12-4, the J gene TRBJ1-5; 8 bases fit TRBD1. CDR3 length: 15 amino acids. With V trimmed by 6 bases and J by 3 bases, 7 bases remained unmatched. In DNA form, the CDR3 reads TGTGCCAGCAGGCGGACAGGGAACAACAATCAGCCCCAGCATTTT. Amino acid sequence: CASRRTGNNNQPQHF.

This clonotype has a handful of counts. The rearrangement joins TRBV9 to TRBJ2-3, with a possible D match to TRBD2 (5 bases). Germline loops: CDR1 SGDLS, CDR2 YYNGEE. Trimming cost V 0 bases and J 2 bases, with 10 bases left between them. This CDR3 region has 15 residues. The CDR3 loop is CASSVDGLYTDTQYF. As DNA, the CDR3 is TGTGCCAGCAGCGTAGATGGACTGTACACAGATACGCAGTATTTT. The full variable domain, rest sourced from reference TRBV9 and TRBJ2-3, is DSGVTQTPKHLITATGQRVTLRCSPRSGDLSVYWYQQSLDQGLQFLIQYYNGEERAKGNILERFSAQQFPDLHSELNLSSLELGDSALYFCASSVDGLYTDTQYFGPGTRLTVL.

The chain employs TRBV27 and TRBJ1-6; D call uncertain. Per germline, CDR1 MNHEY and CDR2 SMNVEV (reference sequence). This CDR3 contains 15 residues. Deletions cut 8 bases from V and 0 bases from J, with 11 bases between. The CDR3: CASGKQSSYNSPLHF. CDR3 coding DNA: TGTGCCAGCGGCAAACAGAGCTCCTATAATTCACCCCTCCACTTT.

A few counts support this clonotype. The V and J genes are TRBV7-2 and TRBJ2-1; TRBD2 agrees at 10 bases. V was clipped by 7 bases and J by 10 bases; unmatched bases: 13. CDR1 SGHTA and CDR2 FQGNSA come from the germline V gene. The CDR3 runs to 15 residues. The CDR3 coding sequence is TGTGCCAGCACCGCCGGGACTAGCGCGATAGGGGAGCAGTTCTTC. Protein sequence: CASTAGTSAIGEQFF.

This clonotype was picked up a small number of times. The chain joins TRBV7-2 to TRBJ2-5; D perhaps matches TRBD2 (6 bases). V gave up 0 bases and J gave up 5 bases, with 10 bases separating them. The CDR3 length is 14 residues. Germline V gene sequence: CDR1 SGHTA, CDR2 FQGNSA. CDR3 protein: CASSLAGLAETQYF. The CDR3 coding sequence is TGTGCCAGCAGCTTAGCGGGCCTAGCGGAGACCCAGTACTTC.

This rearrangement joins TRBV5-1 to TRBJ2-7; no definite D call. This CDR3 region has 16 residues. The V end was cut by 0 bases, the J end by 3 bases, with 16 bases between. Germline loops: CDR1 SGHRS, CDR2 YFSETQ. CDR3 in DNA: TGCGCCAGCAGCTTGGCTTCTTCGGCCGAGAACTACGAGCAGTACTTC. This sequence encodes CASSLASSAENYEQYF.

This clonotype was detected a few times. This chain joins TRBV7-9 and TRBJ1-1, with D unclear. The germline CDR1 and CDR2 sequences are SEHNR and FQNEAQ (reference sequence). V lost 4 bases, J lost 6 bases, and 12 bases lay in between. CDR3 length: 13 amino acids. The CDR3 spells CASSSYPAPEAFF. Written as DNA, the CDR3 is TGTGCCAGCAGCTCATACCCCGCCCCTGAAGCTTTCTTT.

This chain joins TRBV11-2 and TRBJ1-3; D is unclear. Trimming left V 6 bases short and J 4 bases short, with 16 bases between. Germline loops: CDR1 SGHAT, CDR2 FQNNGV. CDR3 length: 15 amino acids. The CDR3 sequence is CASSITTGSGNTIYF. CDR3 bases: TGTGCCAGCAGTATTACGACCGGCAGCGGAAACACCATATATTTT.